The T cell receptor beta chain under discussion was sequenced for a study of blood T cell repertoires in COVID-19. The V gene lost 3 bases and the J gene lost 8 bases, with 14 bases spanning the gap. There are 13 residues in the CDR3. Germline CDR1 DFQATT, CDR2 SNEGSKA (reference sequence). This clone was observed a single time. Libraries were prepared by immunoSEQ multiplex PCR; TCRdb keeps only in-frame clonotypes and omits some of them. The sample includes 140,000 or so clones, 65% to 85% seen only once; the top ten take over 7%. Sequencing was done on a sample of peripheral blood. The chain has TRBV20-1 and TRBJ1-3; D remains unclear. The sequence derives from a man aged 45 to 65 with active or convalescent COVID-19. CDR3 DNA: TGCAGTGCTAGTACCCCCTTGGCATACACCATATATTTT. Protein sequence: CSASTPLAYTIYF.